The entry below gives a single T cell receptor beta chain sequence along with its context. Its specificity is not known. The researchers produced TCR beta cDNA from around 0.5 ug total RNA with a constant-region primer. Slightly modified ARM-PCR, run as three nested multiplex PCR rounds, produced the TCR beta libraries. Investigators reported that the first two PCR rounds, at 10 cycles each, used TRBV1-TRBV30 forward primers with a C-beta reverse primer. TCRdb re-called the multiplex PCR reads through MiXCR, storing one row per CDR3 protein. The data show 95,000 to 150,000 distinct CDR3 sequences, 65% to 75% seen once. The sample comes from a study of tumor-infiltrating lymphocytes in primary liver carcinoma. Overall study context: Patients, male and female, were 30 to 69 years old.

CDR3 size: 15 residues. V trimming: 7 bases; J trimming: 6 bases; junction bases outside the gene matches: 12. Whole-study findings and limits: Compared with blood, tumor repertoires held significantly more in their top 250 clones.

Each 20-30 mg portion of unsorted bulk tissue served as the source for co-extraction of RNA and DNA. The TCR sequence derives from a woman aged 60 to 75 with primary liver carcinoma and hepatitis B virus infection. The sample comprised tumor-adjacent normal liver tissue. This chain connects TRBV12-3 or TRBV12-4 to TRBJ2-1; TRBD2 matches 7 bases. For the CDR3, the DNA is TGTGCCAGCACCAGAGCCCGGGGGGACTGCAATGAGCAGTTCTTC. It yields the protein CASTRARGDCNEQFF.